These T cell receptor beta chains were read from a single sample in a study of human T cells and chemical hapten exposure. TCRdb fed the RACE reads into MiXCR, producing one record per CDR3 protein. The repertoire holds 65,000 to 80,000 distinct CDR3 sequences, with over 9% as singletons. The material was whole blood, obtained in connection with sensitization to the hapten diphenylcyclopropenone (DPC). These receptors all stem from a woman between 45 and 60 years old with alopecia areata. Some clones in this sample may be carry-over from other donors' samples. Both conserved end residues are trimmed from each CDR3. Each record gives: V gene, D gene, CDR3 protein. The D gene is left open where the match is weak.

TRBV20-1,TRBD2,SAPPLLASRPSYEQY
TRBV29-1,.,SVGEGTQY
TRBV14,.,ASSPGPSPWTQY
TRBV7-7,TRBD2,ASSPRTSGSTDTQY
TRBV5-4,TRBD1,ASSLDGQGASGTEAF
TRBV9,.,ASSPTTGLAYNEQF
TRBV29-1,.,SVRVSYEQY
TRBV5-4,.,ASSLGWGTEAF
TRBV12-3/TRBV12-4,.,ASSLLSVETQY
TRBV9,TRBD2,ASSGSSGTYEQY
TRBV7-3,.,ASSLGGSGDYEQY
TRBV7-3,TRBD1,ASSPLGQADTEAF
TRBV12-3/TRBV12-4,.,ASNRDWRDEQF
TRBV11-2,.,ASSLADIQY
TRBV18,.,ASSPLVVNEAF
TRBV10-1,TRBD1,ASSAGTGIRETQY
TRBV10-3,TRBD1,AISESQGAVDTQY
TRBV21-1,.,ASSKRLGQGANTGELF
TRBV7-2,TRBD1,ASSPGQGAPYEQY
TRBV5-1,.,ASSLGEPNTEAF
TRBV7-2,TRBD1,ASSLERGLNTEAF
TRBV30,TRBD1,AWEPGTGSGELF
TRBV2,.,ASSEEGPLGGELF
TRBV6-2/TRBV6-3,.,ASSKQGFAGELF
TRBV7-6,.,ASTRATASTDTQY
TRBV12-3/TRBV12-4,.,ASSSSNTGELF
TRBV20-1,.,SARDQLIPYEQY
TRBV20-1,TRBD2,SAALAGFSYEQY
TRBV18,.,ASSPLADPETQY
TRBV15,TRBD2,ATGFGGLASGDTQY
TRBV21-1,.,ASSNCRGPGANVLT
TRBV27,.,ASSLRENQPQH
TRBV20-1,.,SASPGTSRYEQY
TRBV19,TRBD1,ASSMEPGQGISGANVLT
TRBV12-3/TRBV12-4,.,ASSFTGLNTEAF
TRBV7-9,.,ASTFNREASDYGYT
TRBV7-3,.,ASSLAGRNTEAF
TRBV27,.,ASSPFGEPGAYEQY
TRBV11-2,.,ASSLGTRTDQETQY
TRBV19,.,ASSALPARSWSGANVLT
TRBV7-2,TRBD2,ASSLAGTSVEQY
TRBV12-3/TRBV12-4,.,ASQRPEESTEAF
TRBV3-1,TRBD2,ASSQAAGLAYEQY
TRBV4-3,.,ASSPSLYNEQF
TRBV6-4,.,ARETRGAGGESNEQF
TRBV7-9,TRBD1,ASSTGGQGISHEQY
TRBV21-1,.,ASSMRIEAF